This is a list of T cell receptor beta chains from one sample in a study of vaccination effects on CD4 cells after COVID-19. The antigens for these receptors are not known. Using immunoSEQ multiplex PCR, the repertoire was profiled, and TCRdb retains in-frame clones only, with some absent. The sample contains 40,000 or so clones, 65% to 70% of which appear only once. This sample comprised CD4+ T cells from PBMCs cultured with a peptide pool, obtained before COVID-19 vaccination. Receptors were obtained from a human donor who had a prior SARS-CoV-2 infection. Both conserved end residues are part of each CDR3. D genes are given only for firm matches. Only some rows state a clone size, as once, few, many or a class for expanded clones.

>TRBV7-9|TRBJ2-7|NA|NA
CASSSQTYEQYF
TGTGCCAGCAGCTCCCAAACCTACGAGCAGTACTTC
>TRBV10-3|TRBJ2-1|TRBD2|NA
CAITGTSDDEQFF
TGTGCCATCACCGGGACTAGCGACGATGAGCAGTTCTTC
>TRBV5-1|TRBJ2-5|TRBD1|NA
CASQRSPRGYQETQYF
TGCGCCAGCCAAAGGTCCCCCAGGGGGTACCAAGAGACCCAGTACTTC
>TRBV5-1|TRBJ2-3|TRBD2|few
CASSLGLAPTDTQYF
TGCGCCAGCAGCTTGGGACTAGCTCCCACAGATACGCAGTATTTT
>TRBV24-1|TRBJ2-3|TRBD1|NA
CATSDRPGQGVGRTDTQYF
TGTGCCACCAGTGACCGACCGGGACAGGGGGTCGGTCGCACAGATACGCAGTATTTT
>TRBV5-4|TRBJ1-1|NA|once
CASSVNSRPNTEAFF
TGTGCCAGCAGCGTGAACAGTAGACCCAACACTGAAGCTTTCTTT
>TRBV19|TRBJ1-5|NA|NA
CASSIDLWGIPWRALSNQPQHF
TGTGCCAGTAGTATAGATTTATGGGGGATACCTTGGAGGGCCCTTAGCAATCAGCCCCAGCATTTT
>TRBV12-3/TRBV12-4|TRBJ2-2|NA|NA
CASRRGVGGELFF
TGTGCCAGCAGAAGAGGGGTCGGCGGGGAGCTGTTTTTT
>TRBV18|TRBJ1-2|TRBD1|NA
CASSQDRIYGYTF
TGTGCCAGCTCACAGGACAGGATCTATGGCTACACCTTC
>TRBV19|TRBJ1-2|TRBD1|NA
CASSVTGTGPYGYTF
TGTGCCAGCAGTGTGACGGGGACAGGTCCTTATGGCTACACCTTC
>TRBV5-5|TRBJ1-3|TRBD1|NA
CASHEGQGAPGNTIYF
TGTGCCAGCCATGAGGGACAGGGGGCGCCGGGAAACACCATATATTTT
>TRBV7-9|TRBJ1-1|NA|few
CASTRTDFEAFF
TGTGCCAGCACTCGGACGGACTTTGAAGCTTTCTTT
>TRBV2|TRBJ1-6|TRBD1|few
CASIMGRDRVNSPLHF
TGTGCCAGCATAATGGGGAGGGACAGGGTCAATTCACCCCTCCACTTT
>TRBV5-8|TRBJ1-2|TRBD1|NA
CASRQRRGNYGYTF
TGTGCCAGCAGACAACGCAGGGGGAACTATGGCTACACCTTC
>TRBV11-3|TRBJ1-1|NA|NA
CASSFARNTEAFF
TGTGCCAGCAGCTTTGCGAGGAACACTGAAGCTTTCTTT
>TRBV24-1|TRBJ2-3|NA|NA
CATNACRGRTSTDTQYF
TGTGCCACCAACGCGTGTAGGGGCCGAACTAGCACAGATACGCAGTATTTT
>TRBV19|TRBJ2-2|NA|NA
CASSRQLNTGELFF
TGTGCCAGTAGTCGACAACTGAACACCGGGGAGCTGTTTTTT
>TRBV7-8|TRBJ2-2|TRBD2|NA
CASSLLAGVLAGELFF
TGTGCCAGCAGCTTACTAGCGGGAGTGTTGGCCGGGGAGCTGTTTTTT
>TRBV11-2|TRBJ2-5|NA|once
CASSYRTQETQYF
TGTGCCAGCAGCTACAGAACCCAAGAGACCCAGTACTTC
>TRBV5-6|TRBJ2-7|NA|NA
CASSYGGRGGEQYF
TGTGCCAGCAGCTACGGGGGCAGGGGTGGAGAGCAGTACTTC
>TRBV7-2|TRBJ1-1|NA|NA
CASSLAKNTEAFF
TGTGCCAGCAGCTTAGCTAAGAACACTGAAGCTTTCTTT
>TRBV18|TRBJ1-1|TRBD1|few
CASSGTGGASGTEAFF
TGTGCCAGCTCAGGGACAGGGGGCGCGAGCGGCACTGAAGCTTTCTTT
>TRBV10-3|TRBJ2-7|NA|NA
CAIRSITGSVYEQYF
TGTGCCATCCGGTCCATCACAGGGTCAGTCTACGAGCAGTACTTC
>TRBV5-4|TRBJ2-5|NA|NA
CASSLRGDETQYF
TGTGCCAGCAGCTTGAGAGGGGACGAGACCCAGTACTTC
>TRBV6-1|TRBJ2-7|NA|NA
CASSEAPWLGSQQYF
TGTGCCAGCAGTGAAGCGCCATGGCTAGGGAGCCAGCAGTACTTC
>TRBV5-1|TRBJ1-3|NA|NA
CASSFTGQDTIYF
TGCGCCAGCAGCTTCACCGGTCAAGACACCATATATTTT
>TRBV30|TRBJ2-1|NA|medium-sized
CALSGSLEYNEQFF
TGTGCCTTAAGCGGTAGTCTAGAGTACAATGAGCAGTTCTTC
>TRBV5-6|TRBJ1-6|NA|NA
CASSSSGSPLHF
TGTGCCAGCAGTTCCTCGGGATCACCCCTCCACTTT
>TRBV5-1|TRBJ1-2|NA|NA
CASSHGGGRNYGYTF
TGCGCCAGCAGCCACGGTGGGGGACGAAACTATGGCTACACCTTC
>TRBV5-4|TRBJ2-3|NA|NA
CASSRRDSPDTQYF
TGTGCCAGCAGCCGCCGGGACTCCCCAGATACGCAGTATTTT
>TRBV5-5|TRBJ1-4|NA|few
CASSLEGQGEKLFF
TGTGCCAGCAGCTTGGAGGGGCAGGGTGAAAAACTGTTTTTT
>TRBV11-2|TRBJ2-1|TRBD2|NA
CASSGGTSGSGNEQFF
TGTGCCAGCAGTGGGGGGACTAGCGGGAGTGGTAATGAGCAGTTCTTC
>TRBV12-3/TRBV12-4|TRBJ1-1|NA|NA
CASSLNRDTEAFF
TGTGCCAGCAGCCTGAACAGGGACACTGAAGCTTTCTTT
>TRBV7-6|TRBJ2-1|NA|NA
CASSRMRGRAYNEQFF
TGTGCCAGCAGCCGGATGAGGGGGAGAGCTTACAATGAGCAGTTCTTC
>TRBV18|TRBJ1-4|NA|few
CASSPGREKLFF
TGTGCCAGCTCACCAGGGCGTGAAAAACTGTTTTTT
>TRBV6-5|TRBJ1-5|TRBD1|NA
CASSTRTGFNQPQHF
TGTGCCAGCAGCACCAGGACAGGGTTCAATCAGCCCCAGCATTTT
>TRBV9|TRBJ1-4|TRBD1|NA
CASSGTGLNEKLFF
TGTGCCAGCAGCGGGACAGGTCTTAATGAAAAACTGTTTTTT
>TRBV5-1|TRBJ2-7|TRBD1|NA
CASRPRTGLPYEQYF
TGCGCCAGCCGCCCCAGGACAGGTCTTCCCTACGAGCAGTACTTC
>TRBV7-8|TRBJ1-2|NA|NA
CASSHASGRTNYGYTF
TGTGCCAGCAGCCACGCTTCTGGACGGACTAACTATGGCTACACCTTC
>TRBV5-1|TRBJ2-2|TRBD2|NA
CASSLPDSGTSGRGDSGELFF
TGCGCCAGCAGCTTGCCCGACTCCGGGACTAGCGGGAGAGGCGATTCCGGGGAGCTGTTTTTT
>TRBV2|TRBJ1-5|NA|few
CASTGIGGSPQHF
TGTGCCAGCACAGGTATCGGGGGGTCGCCCCAGCATTTT
>TRBV13|TRBJ2-7|NA|few
CASSLYRSPSYEQYF
TGTGCCAGCAGCTTATACCGGAGCCCCTCCTACGAGCAGTACTTC
>TRBV18|TRBJ2-1|TRBD2|few
CASSGTSGNEQFF
TGTGCCAGCTCAGGGACTAGCGGCAATGAGCAGTTCTTC
>TRBV4-1|TRBJ2-1|NA|NA
CASSQPVRRGVYNEQFF
TGCGCCAGCAGCCAACCAGTTCGAAGGGGAGTTTACAATGAGCAGTTCTTC
>TRBV5-5|TRBJ1-6|NA|NA
CASSLAGTVNSPLHF
TGTGCCAGCAGCTTGGCCGGGACGGTGAATTCACCCCTCCACTTT
>TRBV5-1|TRBJ2-3|TRBD2|few
CASSLSSGGAGDTQYF
TGCGCCAGCAGCTTGTCCAGCGGGGGGGCAGGGGATACGCAGTATTTT
>TRBV15|TRBJ1-2|TRBD1|NA
CATSRDLRDSYGYTF
TGTGCCACCAGCAGAGATTTGAGGGACAGCTATGGCTACACCTTC
>TRBV12-3/TRBV12-4|TRBJ1-1|TRBD1|NA
CASSPGGLGAFF
TGTGCCAGCAGTCCAGGGGGCTTGGGAGCTTTCTTT
>TRBV7-9|TRBJ1-1|NA|few
CASSLPRNTEAFF
TGTGCCAGCAGCTTACCCAGGAACACTGAAGCTTTCTTT
>TRBV2|TRBJ2-3|NA|NA
CASRGGVSTDTQYF
TGTGCCAGCAGGGGCGGCGTTAGCACAGATACGCAGTATTTT
>TRBV3-1/TRBV3-2|TRBJ1-1|NA|NA
CASSLLPENTEAFF
TGTGCCAGCAGCCTCCTTCCAGAGAACACTGAAGCTTTCTTT
>TRBV11-1|TRBJ2-7|NA|NA
CASSGPGVWYEQYF
TGTGCCAGCAGCGGTCCTGGGGTTTGGTACGAGCAGTACTTC
>TRBV30|TRBJ1-5|NA|NA
CAWSVQEHQPQHF
TGTGCCTGGAGTGTACAGGAGCATCAGCCCCAGCATTTT
>TRBV6-5|TRBJ1-2|NA|NA
CATSELGDYNYGYTF
TGTGCCACCTCGGAGTTAGGCGACTATAACTATGGCTACACCTTC
>TRBV5-5|TRBJ1-4|NA|few
CASSPDRTGAEKLFF
TGTGCCAGCAGCCCGGACCGGACCGGGGCTGAAAAACTGTTTTTT
>TRBV18|TRBJ2-7|TRBD1|NA
CASSPPSTGLPYEQYF
TGTGCCAGCTCACCACCATCGACAGGGCTTCCCTACGAGCAGTACTTC